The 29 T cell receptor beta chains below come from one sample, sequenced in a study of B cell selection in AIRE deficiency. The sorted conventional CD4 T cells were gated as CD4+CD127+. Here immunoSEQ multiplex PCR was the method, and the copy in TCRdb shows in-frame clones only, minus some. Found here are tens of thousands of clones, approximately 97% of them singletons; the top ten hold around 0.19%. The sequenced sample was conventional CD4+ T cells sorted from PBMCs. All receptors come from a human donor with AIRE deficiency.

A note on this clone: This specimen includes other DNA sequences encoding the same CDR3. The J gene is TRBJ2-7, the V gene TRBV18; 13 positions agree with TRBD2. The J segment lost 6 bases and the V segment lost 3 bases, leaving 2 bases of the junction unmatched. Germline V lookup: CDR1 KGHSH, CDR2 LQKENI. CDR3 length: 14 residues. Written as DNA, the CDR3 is TGTGCCAGCTCACCTAGACTAGCGGGAGGCGAGCAGTACTTC. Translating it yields CASSPRLAGGEQYF.

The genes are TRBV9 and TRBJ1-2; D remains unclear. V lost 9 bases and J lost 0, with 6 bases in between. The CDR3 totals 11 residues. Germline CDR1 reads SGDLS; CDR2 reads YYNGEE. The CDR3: CANGANYGYTF. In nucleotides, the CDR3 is TGTGCCAACGGGGCTAACTATGGCTACACCTTC.

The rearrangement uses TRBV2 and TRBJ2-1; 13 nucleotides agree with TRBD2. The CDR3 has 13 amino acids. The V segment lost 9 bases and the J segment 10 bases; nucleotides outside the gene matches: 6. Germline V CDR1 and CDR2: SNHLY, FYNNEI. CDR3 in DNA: TGTGCCAGTGGACTAGCGGGAGTATTGGAGCAGTTCTTC. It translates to CASGLAGVLEQFF.

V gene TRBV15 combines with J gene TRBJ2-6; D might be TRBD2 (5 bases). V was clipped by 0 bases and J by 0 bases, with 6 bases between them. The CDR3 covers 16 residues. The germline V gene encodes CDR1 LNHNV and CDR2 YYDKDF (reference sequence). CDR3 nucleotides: TGTGCCACCAGCAGAGATCTAGCCTCTGGGGCCAACGTCCTGACTTTC. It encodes CATSRDLASGANVLTF.

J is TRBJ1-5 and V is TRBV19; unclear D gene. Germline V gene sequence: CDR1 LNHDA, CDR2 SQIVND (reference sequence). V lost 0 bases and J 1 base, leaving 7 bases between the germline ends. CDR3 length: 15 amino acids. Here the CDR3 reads CASSIDSVSNQPQHF. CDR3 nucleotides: TGTGCCAGTAGTATAGACAGTGTAAGCAATCAGCCCCAGCATTTT.

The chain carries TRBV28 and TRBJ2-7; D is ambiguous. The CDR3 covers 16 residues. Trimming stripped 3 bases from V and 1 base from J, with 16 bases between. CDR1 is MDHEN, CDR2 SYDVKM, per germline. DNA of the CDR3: TGTGCCAGCAGTTTTATCTTTTCAGACGGGTCCTACGAGCAGTACTTC. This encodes CASSFIFSDGSYEQYF.

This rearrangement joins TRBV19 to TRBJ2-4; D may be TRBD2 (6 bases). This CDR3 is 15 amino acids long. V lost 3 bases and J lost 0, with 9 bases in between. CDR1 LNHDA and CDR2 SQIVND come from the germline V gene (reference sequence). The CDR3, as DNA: TGTGCCAGTAGTATTGGAGGGATAGCCAAAAACATTCAGTACTTC. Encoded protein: CASSIGGIAKNIQYF.

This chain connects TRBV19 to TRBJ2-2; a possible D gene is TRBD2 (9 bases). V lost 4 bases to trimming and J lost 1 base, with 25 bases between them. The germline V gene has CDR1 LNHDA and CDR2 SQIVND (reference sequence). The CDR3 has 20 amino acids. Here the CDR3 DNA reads TGTGCCAGTAGTAGAGACAGGGGAGGAGCGGGAGGATGGAACACCGGGGAGCTGTTTTTT. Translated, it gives CASSRDRGGAGGWNTGELFF.

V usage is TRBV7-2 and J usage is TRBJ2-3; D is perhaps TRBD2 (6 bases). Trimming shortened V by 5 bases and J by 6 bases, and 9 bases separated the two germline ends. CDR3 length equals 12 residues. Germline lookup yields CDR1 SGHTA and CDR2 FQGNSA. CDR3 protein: CASSAGRDTQYF. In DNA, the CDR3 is TGTGCCAGCAGCGCGGGAAGGGATACGCAGTATTTT.

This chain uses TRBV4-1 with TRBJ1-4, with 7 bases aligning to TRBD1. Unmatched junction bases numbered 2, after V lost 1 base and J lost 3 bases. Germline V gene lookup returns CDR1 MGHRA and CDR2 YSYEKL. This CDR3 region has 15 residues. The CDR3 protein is CASSQGGQANEKLFF. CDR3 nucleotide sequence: TGCGCCAGCAGCCAAGGAGGACAGGCTAATGAAAAACTGTTTTTT.

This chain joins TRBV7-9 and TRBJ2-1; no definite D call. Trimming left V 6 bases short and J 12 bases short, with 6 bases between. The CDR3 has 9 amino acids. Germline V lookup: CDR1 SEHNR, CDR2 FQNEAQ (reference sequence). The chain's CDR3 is CASSQSQFF. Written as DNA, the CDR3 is TGTGCCAGCAGTCAGTCGCAGTTCTTC.

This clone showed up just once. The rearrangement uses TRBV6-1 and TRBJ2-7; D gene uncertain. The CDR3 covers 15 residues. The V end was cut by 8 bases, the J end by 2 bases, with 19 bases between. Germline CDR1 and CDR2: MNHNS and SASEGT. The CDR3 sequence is CASGGLAGWPYEQYF. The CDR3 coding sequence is TGTGCCAGCGGCGGCCTGGCAGGCTGGCCCTACGAGCAGTACTTC.

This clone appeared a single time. CDR3 sequence: CASSLGDQPQHF. The CDR3 nucleotides are TGTGCCAGCAGCTTAGGGGATCAGCCCCAGCATTTT. The J gene is TRBJ1-5, the V gene TRBV11-3; D unclear. CDR3 size: 12 residues. The V gene's germline CDR1 is SGHNT and CDR2 YENEEA. The V and J ends lost 1 base and 5 bases respectively, with 3 bases between them.

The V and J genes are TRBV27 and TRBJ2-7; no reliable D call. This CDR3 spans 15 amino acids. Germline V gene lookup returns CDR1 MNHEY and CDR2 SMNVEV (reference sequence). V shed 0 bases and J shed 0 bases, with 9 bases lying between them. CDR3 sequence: CASSLSGTNSYEQYF. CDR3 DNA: TGTGCCAGCAGTTTATCGGGCACGAACTCCTACGAGCAGTACTTC.

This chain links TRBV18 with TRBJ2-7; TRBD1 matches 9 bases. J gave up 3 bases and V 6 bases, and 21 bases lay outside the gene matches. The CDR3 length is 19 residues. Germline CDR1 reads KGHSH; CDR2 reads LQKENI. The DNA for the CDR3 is TGTGCCAGCTCGCCGTCCCTTAGACGGACAGGGGAGGTGGGCTACGAGCAGTACTTC. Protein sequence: CASSPSLRRTGEVGYEQYF.

CDR3 bases: TGTGCCAGCAGCTTCGACACCGGGGAGCTGTTTTTT. Its protein product is CASSFDTGELFF. The rearrangement joins TRBV11-3 to TRBJ2-2; D call uncertain. Germline V gives CDR1 SGHNT, CDR2 YENEEA. The CDR3 loop spans 12 amino acids. The germline V and J ends were trimmed by 3 bases and 3 bases, with 2 bases remaining between them.

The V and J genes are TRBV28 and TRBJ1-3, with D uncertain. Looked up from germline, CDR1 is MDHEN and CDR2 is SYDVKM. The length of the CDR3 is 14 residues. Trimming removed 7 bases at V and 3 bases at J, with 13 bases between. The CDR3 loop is CASTDWNFGNTIYF. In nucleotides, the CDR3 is TGTGCCAGCACCGATTGGAATTTTGGAAACACCATATATTTT.

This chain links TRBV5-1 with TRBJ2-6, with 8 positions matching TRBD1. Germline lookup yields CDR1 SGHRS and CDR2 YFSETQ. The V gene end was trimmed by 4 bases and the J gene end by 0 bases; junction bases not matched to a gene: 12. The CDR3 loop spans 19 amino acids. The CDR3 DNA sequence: TGCGCCAGCAGCGCCACTGGCAGTGGACAGGGCTCTGGGGCCAACGTCCTGACTTTC. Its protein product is CASSATGSGQGSGANVLTF. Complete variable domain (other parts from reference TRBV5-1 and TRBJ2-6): KAGVTQTPRYLIKTRGQQVTLSCSPISGHRSVSWYQQTPGQGLQFLFEYFSETQRNKGNFPGRFSGRQFSNSRSEMNVSTLELGDSALYLCASSATGSGQGSGANVLTFGAGSRLTVL.

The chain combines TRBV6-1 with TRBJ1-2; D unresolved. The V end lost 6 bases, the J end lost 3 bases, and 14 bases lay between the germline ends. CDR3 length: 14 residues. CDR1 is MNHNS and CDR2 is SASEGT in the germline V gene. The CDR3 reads CASSPTVSHYGYTF. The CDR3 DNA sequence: TGTGCCAGCAGCCCCACAGTTTCGCACTATGGCTACACCTTC.

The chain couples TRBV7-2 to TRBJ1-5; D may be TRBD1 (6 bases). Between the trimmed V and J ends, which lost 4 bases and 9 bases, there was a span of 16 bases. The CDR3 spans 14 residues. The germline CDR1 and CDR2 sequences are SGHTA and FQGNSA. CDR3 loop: CASSSNREQGPQHF. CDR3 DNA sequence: TGTGCCAGCAGCTCGAACAGGGAGCAAGGGCCCCAGCATTTT.

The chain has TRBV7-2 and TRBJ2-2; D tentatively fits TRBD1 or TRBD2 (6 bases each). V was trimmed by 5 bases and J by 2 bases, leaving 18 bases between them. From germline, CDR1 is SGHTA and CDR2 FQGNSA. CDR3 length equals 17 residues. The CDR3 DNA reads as TGTGCCAGCAGCCAAGGGGGGCGTCGGAGTAACACCGGGGAGCTGTTTTTT. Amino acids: CASSQGGRRSNTGELFF.

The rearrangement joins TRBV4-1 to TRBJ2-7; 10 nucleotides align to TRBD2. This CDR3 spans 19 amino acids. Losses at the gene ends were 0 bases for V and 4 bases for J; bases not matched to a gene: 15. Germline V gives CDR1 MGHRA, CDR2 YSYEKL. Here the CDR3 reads CASSQDRLAGYPPTYEQYF. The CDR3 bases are TGCGCCAGCAGCCAAGATCGACTAGCGGGTTACCCCCCCACTTACGAGCAGTACTTC.

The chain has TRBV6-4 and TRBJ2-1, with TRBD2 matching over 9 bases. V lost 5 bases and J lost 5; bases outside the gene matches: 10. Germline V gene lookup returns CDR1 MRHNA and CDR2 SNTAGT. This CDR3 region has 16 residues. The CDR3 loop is CASSPLAGGPHNEQFF. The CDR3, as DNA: TGTGCCAGCAGTCCCCTCGCGGGAGGGCCCCACAATGAGCAGTTCTTC.

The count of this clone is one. The DNA for the CDR3 is TGTGCCAGCAGTTTAGTACGGACTCAGTTCAATGGCTACACCTTC. This sequence encodes CASSLVRTQFNGYTF. This rearrangement joins TRBV28 to TRBJ1-2; D call uncertain. CDR3 length: 15 residues. Trimming took off 2 bases at V and 6 bases at J, with 16 bases between the two ends. Germline lookup yields CDR1 MDHEN and CDR2 SYDVKM.

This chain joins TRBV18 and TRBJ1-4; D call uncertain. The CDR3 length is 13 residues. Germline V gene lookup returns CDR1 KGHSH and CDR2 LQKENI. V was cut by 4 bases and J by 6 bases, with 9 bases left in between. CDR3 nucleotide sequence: TGTGCCAGCTCACGGGGATTGGATGAAAAACTGTTTTTT. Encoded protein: CASSRGLDEKLFF.

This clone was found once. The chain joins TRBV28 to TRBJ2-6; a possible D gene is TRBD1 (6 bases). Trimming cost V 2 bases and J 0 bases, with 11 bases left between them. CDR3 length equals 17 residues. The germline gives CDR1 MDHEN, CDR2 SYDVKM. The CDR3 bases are TGTGCCAGCAGTTTACCAGGGGCAAGCTCTGGGGCCAACGTCCTGACTTTC. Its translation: CASSLPGASSGANVLTF. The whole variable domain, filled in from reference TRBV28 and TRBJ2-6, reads DVKVTQSSRYLVKRTGEKVFLECVQDMDHENMFWYRQDPGLGLRLIYFSYDVKMKEKGDIPEGYSVSREKKERFSLILESASTNQTSMYLCASSLPGASSGANVLTFGAGSRLTVL.

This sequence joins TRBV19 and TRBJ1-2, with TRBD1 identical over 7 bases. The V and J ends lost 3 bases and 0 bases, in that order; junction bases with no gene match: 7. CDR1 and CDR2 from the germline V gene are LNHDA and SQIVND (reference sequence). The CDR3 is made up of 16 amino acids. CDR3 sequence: CASSIVQGTTNYGYTF. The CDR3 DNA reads TGTGCCAGTAGTATTGTACAGGGGACTACTAACTATGGCTACACCTTC.

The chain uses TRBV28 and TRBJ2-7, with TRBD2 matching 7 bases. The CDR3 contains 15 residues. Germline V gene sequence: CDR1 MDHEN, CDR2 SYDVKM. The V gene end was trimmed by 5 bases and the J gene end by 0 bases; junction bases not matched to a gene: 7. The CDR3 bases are TGTGCCAGCAGTACCGCGGGAGTACCCTCCTACGAGCAGTACTTC. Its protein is CASSTAGVPSYEQYF.

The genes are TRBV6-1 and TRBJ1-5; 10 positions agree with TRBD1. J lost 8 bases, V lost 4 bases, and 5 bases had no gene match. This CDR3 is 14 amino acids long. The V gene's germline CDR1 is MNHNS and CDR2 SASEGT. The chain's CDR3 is CASSGDRGVEPQHF. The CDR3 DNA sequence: TGTGCCAGCAGTGGGGACAGGGGCGTGGAGCCCCAGCATTTT.